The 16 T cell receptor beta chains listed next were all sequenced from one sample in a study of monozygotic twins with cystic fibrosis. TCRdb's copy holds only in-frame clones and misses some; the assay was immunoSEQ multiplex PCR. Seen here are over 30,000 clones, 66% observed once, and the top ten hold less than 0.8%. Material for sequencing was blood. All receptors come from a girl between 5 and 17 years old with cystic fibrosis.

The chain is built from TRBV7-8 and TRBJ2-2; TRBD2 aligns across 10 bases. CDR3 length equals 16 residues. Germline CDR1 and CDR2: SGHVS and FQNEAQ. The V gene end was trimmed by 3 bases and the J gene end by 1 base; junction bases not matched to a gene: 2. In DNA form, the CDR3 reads TGTGCCAGCAGCTTTTGGACTAGCGGGAACACCGGGGAGCTGTTTTTT. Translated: CASSFWTSGNTGELFF.

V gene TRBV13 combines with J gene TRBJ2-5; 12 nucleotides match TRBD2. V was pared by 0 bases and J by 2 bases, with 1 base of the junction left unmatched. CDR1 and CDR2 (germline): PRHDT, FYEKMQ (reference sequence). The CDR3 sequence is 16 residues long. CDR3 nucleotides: TGTGCCAGCAGCTTAGGCGGGACTAGCGGGCAAGAGACCCAGTACTTC. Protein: CASSLGGTSGQETQYF.

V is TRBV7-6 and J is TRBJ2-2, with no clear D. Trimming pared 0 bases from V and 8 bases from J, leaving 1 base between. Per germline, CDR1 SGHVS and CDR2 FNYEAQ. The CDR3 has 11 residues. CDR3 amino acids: CASSLAGELFF. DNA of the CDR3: TGTGCCAGCAGCTTAGCGGGGGAGCTGTTTTTT.

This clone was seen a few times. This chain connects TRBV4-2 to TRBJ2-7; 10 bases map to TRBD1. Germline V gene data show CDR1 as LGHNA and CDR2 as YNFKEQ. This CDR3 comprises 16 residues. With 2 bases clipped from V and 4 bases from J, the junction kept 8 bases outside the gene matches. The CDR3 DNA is TGTGCCAGCAGCCAATCCGGGACAGGGGACCATTACGAGCAGTACTTC. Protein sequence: CASSQSGTGDHYEQYF.

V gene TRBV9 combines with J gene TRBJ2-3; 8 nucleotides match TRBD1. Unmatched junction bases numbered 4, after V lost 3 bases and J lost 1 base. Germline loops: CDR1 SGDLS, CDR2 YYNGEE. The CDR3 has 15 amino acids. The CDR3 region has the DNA TGTGCCAGCAGCGGCGGACAGGGCCGCACAGATACGCAGTATTTT. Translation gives CASSGGQGRTDTQYF. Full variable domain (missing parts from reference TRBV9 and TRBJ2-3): DSGVTQTPKHLITATGQRVTLRCSPRSGDLSVYWYQQSLDQGLQFLIQYYNGEERAKGNILERFSAQQFPDLHSELNLSSLELGDSALYFCASSGGQGRTDTQYFGPGTRLTVL.

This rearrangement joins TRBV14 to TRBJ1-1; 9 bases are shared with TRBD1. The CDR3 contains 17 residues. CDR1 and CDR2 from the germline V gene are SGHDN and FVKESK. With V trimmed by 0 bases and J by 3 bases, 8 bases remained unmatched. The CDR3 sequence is CASSQDTDRGMDTEAFF. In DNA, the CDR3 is TGTGCCAGCAGCCAAGATACGGACAGGGGTATGGACACTGAAGCTTTCTTT.

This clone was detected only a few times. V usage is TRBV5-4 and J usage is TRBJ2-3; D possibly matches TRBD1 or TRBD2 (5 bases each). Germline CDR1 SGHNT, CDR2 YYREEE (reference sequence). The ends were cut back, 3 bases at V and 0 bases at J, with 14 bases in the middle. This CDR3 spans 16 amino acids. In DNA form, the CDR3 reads TGTGCCAGCAGCTGGGGTGGGGGACGGAGCACAGATACGCAGTATTTT. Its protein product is CASSWGGGRSTDTQYF.

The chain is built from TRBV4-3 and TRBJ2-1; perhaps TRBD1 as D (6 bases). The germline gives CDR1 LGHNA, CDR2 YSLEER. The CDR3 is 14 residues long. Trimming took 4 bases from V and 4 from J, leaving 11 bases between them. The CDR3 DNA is TGCGCCAGCAGCCGACGGACAGAGTACAATGAGCAGTTCTTC. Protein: CASSRRTEYNEQFF.

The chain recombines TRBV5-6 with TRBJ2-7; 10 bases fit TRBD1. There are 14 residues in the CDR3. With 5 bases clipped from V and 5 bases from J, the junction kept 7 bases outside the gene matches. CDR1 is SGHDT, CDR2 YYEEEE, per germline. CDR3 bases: TGTGCCAGCAGTCTGGGACAGGGGTTCAACGAGCAGTACTTC. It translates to CASSLGQGFNEQYF.

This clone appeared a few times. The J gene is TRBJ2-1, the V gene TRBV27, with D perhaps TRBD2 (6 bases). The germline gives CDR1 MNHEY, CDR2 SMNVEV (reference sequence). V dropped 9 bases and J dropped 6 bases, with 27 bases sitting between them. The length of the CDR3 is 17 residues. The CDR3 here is CASSKRYWGEDLNEQFF. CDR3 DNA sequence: TGTGCCAGTTCTAAACGTTACTGGGGGGAGGATCTCAATGAGCAGTTCTTC.

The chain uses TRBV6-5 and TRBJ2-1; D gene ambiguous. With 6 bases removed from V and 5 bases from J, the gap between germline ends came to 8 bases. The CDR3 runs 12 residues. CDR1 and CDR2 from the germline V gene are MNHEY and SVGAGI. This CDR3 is CASREVDNEQFF. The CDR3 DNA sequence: TGTGCCAGCAGGGAAGTAGACAATGAGCAGTTCTTC.

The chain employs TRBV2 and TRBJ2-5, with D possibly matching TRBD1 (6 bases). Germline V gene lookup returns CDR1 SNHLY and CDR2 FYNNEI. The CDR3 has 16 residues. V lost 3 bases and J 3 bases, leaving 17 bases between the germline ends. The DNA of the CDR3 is TGTGCCAGCAGTGAGCCGACAGGCCCCAGGAAAGAGACCCAGTACTTC. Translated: CASSEPTGPRKETQYF.

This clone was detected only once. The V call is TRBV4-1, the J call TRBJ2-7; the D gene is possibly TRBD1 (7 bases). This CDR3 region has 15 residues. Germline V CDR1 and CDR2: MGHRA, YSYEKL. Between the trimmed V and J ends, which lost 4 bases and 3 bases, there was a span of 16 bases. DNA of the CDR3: TGCGCCAGCAGCCGCTCTCAGGGGGGTAACTACGAGCAGTACGTC. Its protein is CASSRSQGGNYEQYV.

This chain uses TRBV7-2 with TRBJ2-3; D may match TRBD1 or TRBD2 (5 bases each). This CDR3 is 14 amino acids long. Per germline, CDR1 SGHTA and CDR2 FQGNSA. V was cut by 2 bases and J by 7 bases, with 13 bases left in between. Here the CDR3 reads CASSLIHPGHTQYF. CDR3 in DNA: TGTGCCAGCAGCTTAATTCACCCGGGACATACGCAGTATTTT.

The CDR3 protein is CASSGDSRQYF. The CDR3 DNA reads as TGTGCCAGCAGTGGCGACAGCCGACAGTACTTC. V is TRBV25-1 and J is TRBJ2-7, with D possibly TRBD1 on 5 matching bases. CDR3 size: 11 residues. Trimming removed 4 bases from V and 10 bases from J, with 11 bases in between. Per the germline V gene, CDR1 is MGHDK and CDR2 is SYGVNS.

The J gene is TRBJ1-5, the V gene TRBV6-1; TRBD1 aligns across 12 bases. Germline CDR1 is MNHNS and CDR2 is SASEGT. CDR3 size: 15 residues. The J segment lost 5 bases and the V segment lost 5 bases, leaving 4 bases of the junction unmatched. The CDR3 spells CASSTGQGAYQPQHF. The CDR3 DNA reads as TGTGCCAGCAGTACGGGACAGGGGGCTTATCAGCCCCAGCATTTT.